The 20 T cell receptor beta chains presented below share a single source sample, sequenced in a study of T cell changes during pregnancy in multiple sclerosis. Libraries were prepared by immunoSEQ multiplex PCR; TCRdb keeps only in-frame clonotypes and omits some of them. The profile shows 80,000 to 100,000 clones, 90% to 95% of them singletons. Sequencing used peripheral blood, obtained after pregnancy. The receptors here all came from a female donor in good health, enrolled as a control in a pregnancy study.

The V gene is TRBV7-8, the J gene TRBJ2-7; 10 bases align to TRBD1. V shed 1 base, J shed 3 bases, and the junction held 3 bases outside the gene matches. From germline, CDR1 is SGHVS and CDR2 FQNEAQ. The CDR3 runs to 15 residues. The CDR3: CASSLGGQGLYEQYF. In DNA, the CDR3 is TGTGCCAGCAGCTTAGGGGGACAGGGGCTCTACGAGCAGTACTTC.

The genes are TRBV7-3 and TRBJ2-3, with D hard to call. The length of the CDR3 is 13 residues. The germline V gene has CDR1 SGHTA and CDR2 FQGTGA. Trimming removed 6 bases from V and 1 base from J, with 8 bases in between. CDR3 amino acids: CASSSGRTDTQYF. CDR3 sequence (DNA): TGTGCCAGCAGTTCAGGTCGCACAGATACGCAGTATTTT.

About this clone itself: At one end the junction does not follow the germline gene, possibly because of a read error. The chain carries TRBV5-4 and TRBJ2-5; D is possibly TRBD1 (5 bases). The V gene's germline CDR1 is SGHNT and CDR2 YYREEE (reference sequence). The CDR3 covers 14 residues. In DNA, the CDR3 is TGTGCCAGCAGCTTGCGGACATTATCAGAGAGCCAGTACTTC. Residues: CASSLRTLSESQYF.

The V gene is TRBV19, the J gene TRBJ2-7; 9 bases are a match to TRBD1. Germline V gene sequence: CDR1 LNHDA, CDR2 SQIVND (reference sequence). The CDR3 runs 15 residues. With 3 bases clipped from V and 2 bases from J, the junction kept 5 bases outside the gene matches. The CDR3 sequence: CASSIAGTGTYEQYF. The CDR3 DNA sequence: TGTGCCAGTAGTATCGCCGGGACAGGGACCTACGAGCAGTACTTC.

The rearrangement joins TRBV18 to TRBJ1-1, with a possible D match to TRBD1 (5 bases). Germline V gene sequence: CDR1 KGHSH, CDR2 LQKENI. The CDR3 is made up of 15 amino acids. V was cut by 5 bases and J by 0 bases, with 13 bases left in between. CDR3 bases: TGTGCCAGCTCAAGCGGGGCAGGTATGAACACTGAAGCTTTCTTT. Protein sequence: CASSSGAGMNTEAFF. Full variable domain (remainder filled in from reference TRBV18 and TRBJ1-1): NAGVMQNPRHLVRRRGQEARLRCSPMKGHSHVYWYRQLPEEGLKFMVYLQKENIIDESGMPKERFSAEFPKEGPSILRIQQVVRGDSAAYFCASSSGAGMNTEAFFGQGTRLTVV.

V gene TRBV6-5 combines with J gene TRBJ2-7; 10 bases match TRBD1. The CDR3 contains 15 residues. Trimming cost V 6 bases and J 7 bases; bases outside gene matches: 12. Germline CDR1 and CDR2: MNHEY and SVGAGI. The CDR3 sequence: CASRRPGTGVGEQYF. The CDR3 DNA sequence: TGTGCCAGCAGACGCCCAGGGACAGGGGTAGGGGAGCAGTACTTC.

The chain combines TRBV4-1 with TRBJ1-4; D ambiguous. Trimming cost V 6 bases and J 0 bases, with 5 bases left between them. The germline gives CDR1 MGHRA, CDR2 YSYEKL. The CDR3 runs 13 residues. The CDR3 region has the DNA TGCGCCAGCAGGACTGCAACTAATGAAAAACTGTTTTTT. Translated: CASRTATNEKLFF.

The genes are TRBV28 and TRBJ2-2; TRBD2 might be the D (5 bases). The CDR3 extends over 15 amino acids. The ends were cut back, 7 bases at V and 1 base at J, with 13 bases in the middle. Germline assignment: CDR1 MDHEN and CDR2 SYDVKM. Written as DNA, the CDR3 is TGTGCCAGCACCACCCCTCGGGGGAACACCGGGGAGCTGTTTTTT. Amino acids: CASTTPRGNTGELFF.

V and J are TRBV4-1 and TRBJ1-2, with TRBD1 as a possible D gene (5 bases). V was cut by 0 bases and J by 12 bases, with 14 bases left in between. The CDR3 sequence is 13 residues long. The germline gives CDR1 MGHRA, CDR2 YSYEKL. CDR3 nucleotides: TGCGCCAGCAGCCAAGATGACAGACCCTCCAACACCTTC. Its protein is CASSQDDRPSNTF.

J is TRBJ2-2 and V is TRBV7-2; D might be TRBD1 (6 bases). CDR3 length equals 16 residues. With 5 bases removed from V and 1 base from J, the gap between germline ends came to 14 bases. Germline-derived CDR1 and CDR2 are SGHTA and FQGNSA. CDR3 region: CASSLRQVENTGELFF. CDR3 in DNA: TGTGCCAGCAGCCTCCGACAGGTTGAGAACACCGGGGAGCTGTTTTTT.

This chain links TRBV27 with TRBJ2-7; 9 positions agree with TRBD1. Germline CDR1 and CDR2: MNHEY and SMNVEV (reference sequence). The CDR3 extends over 15 amino acids. V was clipped by 5 bases and J by 2 bases; unmatched bases: 7. CDR3 DNA sequence: TGTGCCAGCAGTCCCGGACAGGGGCCAGCCTACGAGCAGTACTTC. This codes for CASSPGQGPAYEQYF.

The CDR3 here is CASSQTTVGETQYF. CDR3 sequence (DNA): TGCGCCAGCAGCCAGACAACGGTTGGGGAGACCCAGTACTTC. The chain carries TRBV4-3 and TRBJ2-5, with D hard to call. CDR3 length: 14 residues. Germline CDR1 reads LGHNA; CDR2 reads YSLEER. Trimming removed 3 bases at V and 5 bases at J, with 13 bases between.

The chain carries TRBV5-1 and TRBJ2-5, with 9 nucleotides matching TRBD2. Trimming took 6 bases from V and 5 from J; bases not matched to a gene: 5. The CDR3 has 13 amino acids. Germline V gene data show CDR1 as SGHRS and CDR2 as YFSETQ. The CDR3 here is CASIAGGRETQYF. CDR3 in DNA: TGCGCCAGCATTGCGGGGGGGCGGGAGACCCAGTACTTC.

The J gene is TRBJ1-2, the V gene TRBV30; TRBD1 might be the D (5 bases). V was shortened by 6 bases and J by 5 bases, with 10 bases between the two germline ends. The CDR3 is 11 amino acids. CDR1 is GTSNPN, CDR2 SVGIG, per germline (reference sequence). The CDR3 protein is CACYRGYGYTF. In DNA form, the CDR3 reads TGTGCCTGTTATCGGGGGTATGGCTACACCTTC.

The V and J genes are TRBV15 and TRBJ1-4, with TRBD1 identical over 10 bases. The J segment lost 6 bases and the V segment lost 5 bases, leaving 9 bases of the junction unmatched. The CDR3 runs 16 residues. The germline gives CDR1 LNHNV, CDR2 YYDKDF (reference sequence). The CDR3 here is CATSLDSGTGDEKLFF. The CDR3 DNA is TGTGCCACCAGCCTCGACTCCGGGACAGGGGATGAAAAACTGTTTTTT.

This rearrangement joins TRBV5-5 to TRBJ1-1; maybe TRBD1 (6 bases). V lost 5 bases and J 10 bases, leaving 15 bases between the germline ends. CDR1 is SGHKS and CDR2 is YYEKEE in the germline V gene (reference sequence). The CDR3 length is 12 residues. This chain's CDR3 is CASSSQGAGAFF. CDR3 in DNA: TGTGCCAGCAGTTCACAGGGAGCTGGAGCTTTCTTT.

The V gene is TRBV10-3, the J gene TRBJ1-1; the match to TRBD1 covers 8 bases. The CDR3 is made up of 14 amino acids. The V and J ends lost 0 bases and 6 bases, in that order; junction bases with no gene match: 3. From germline, CDR1 is ENHRY and CDR2 SYGVKD. The CDR3 bases are TGTGCCATCAGTGAGTCGACAGGGGTCGCTGAAGCTTTCTTT. This encodes CAISESTGVAEAFF.

This sequence joins TRBV25-1 and TRBJ2-2, with D maybe TRBD1 (6 bases). The CDR3 totals 14 residues. Germline CDR1 and CDR2: MGHDK and SYGVNS. V dropped 9 bases and J dropped 4 bases, with 15 bases sitting between them. CDR3 loop: CASSTEGVTGELFF. CDR3 sequence (DNA): TGTGCCAGTTCGACAGAGGGGGTCACCGGGGAGCTGTTTTTT.

The chain combines TRBV4-3 with TRBJ2-1, with 9 bases identical to TRBD2. CDR3 length: 16 residues. With 0 bases clipped from V and 8 bases from J, the junction kept 8 bases outside the gene matches. Germline lookup yields CDR1 LGHNA and CDR2 YSLEER. CDR3 sequence reads: CASSQERAGGRDEQFF. The CDR3 DNA follows: TGCGCCAGCAGCCAAGAAAGAGCGGGGGGTAGGGATGAGCAGTTCTTC.

The V and J genes are TRBV4-3 and TRBJ1-2; 7 bases match TRBD1. The V gene end was trimmed by 2 bases and the J gene end by 5 bases; junction bases not matched to a gene: 20. CDR3 length: 19 residues. Germline V gives CDR1 LGHNA, CDR2 YSLEER. This CDR3 is CASSQSYRGGGTSLYGYTF. The CDR3 coding sequence is TGCGCCAGCAGCCAAAGCTACAGGGGAGGAGGGACGAGCCTTTATGGCTACACCTTC.